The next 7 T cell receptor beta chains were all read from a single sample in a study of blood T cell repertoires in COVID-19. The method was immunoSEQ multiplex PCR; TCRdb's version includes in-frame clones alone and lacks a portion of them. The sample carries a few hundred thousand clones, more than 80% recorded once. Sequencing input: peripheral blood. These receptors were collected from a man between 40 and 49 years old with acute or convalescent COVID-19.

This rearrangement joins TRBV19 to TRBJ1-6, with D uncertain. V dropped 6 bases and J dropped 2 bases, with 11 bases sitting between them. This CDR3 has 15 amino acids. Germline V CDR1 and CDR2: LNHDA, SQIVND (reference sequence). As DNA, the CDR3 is TGTGCCAGTAGATCCCTGGGCGCCTATAATTCACCCCTCCACTTT. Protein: CASRSLGAYNSPLHF.

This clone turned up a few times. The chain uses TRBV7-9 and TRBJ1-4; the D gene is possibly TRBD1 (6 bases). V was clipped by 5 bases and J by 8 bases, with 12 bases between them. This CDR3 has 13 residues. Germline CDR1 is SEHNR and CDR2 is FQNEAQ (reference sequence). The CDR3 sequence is CASSRDIPEKLFF. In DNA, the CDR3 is TGTGCCAGCAGCCGGGACATTCCGGAAAAACTGTTTTTT.

CDR3 sequence reads: CASSFGQGVSYEQYF. The CDR3 DNA reads TGCGCCAGCAGCTTCGGACAGGGGGTCTCCTACGAGCAGTACTTC. V and J are TRBV5-1 and TRBJ2-7; 10 bases line up with TRBD1. Germline V CDR1 and CDR2: SGHRS, YFSETQ. The CDR3 has 15 amino acids. J was trimmed by 0 bases and V by 2 bases; bases with no gene match: 2. The full variable domain, with the rest looked up from reference TRBV5-1 and TRBJ2-7, is KAGVTQTPRYLIKTRGQQVTLSCSPISGHRSVSWYQQTPGQGLQFLFEYFSETQRNKGNFPGRFSGRQFSNSRSEMNVSTLELGDSALYLCASSFGQGVSYEQYFGPGTRLTVT.

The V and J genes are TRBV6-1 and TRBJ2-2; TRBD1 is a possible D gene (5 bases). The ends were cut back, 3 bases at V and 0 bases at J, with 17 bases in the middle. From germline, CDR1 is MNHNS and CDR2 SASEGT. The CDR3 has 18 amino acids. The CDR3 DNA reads TGTGCCAGCAGTGATGATCGAACGACAGACCCGAACACCGGGGAGCTGTTTTTT. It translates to CASSDDRTTDPNTGELFF.

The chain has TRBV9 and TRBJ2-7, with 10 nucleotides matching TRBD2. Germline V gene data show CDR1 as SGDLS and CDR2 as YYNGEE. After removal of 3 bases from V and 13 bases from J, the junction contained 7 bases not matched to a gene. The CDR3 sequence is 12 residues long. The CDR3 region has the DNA TGTGCCAGCAGCGCAACTAGCGGGGCCGTCTACTTC. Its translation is CASSATSGAVYF.

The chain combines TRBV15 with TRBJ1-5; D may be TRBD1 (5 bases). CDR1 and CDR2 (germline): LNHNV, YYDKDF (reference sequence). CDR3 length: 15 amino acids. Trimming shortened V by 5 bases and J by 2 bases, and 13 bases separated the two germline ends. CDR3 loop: CATSDHRLGNQPQHF. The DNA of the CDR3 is TGTGCCACCAGCGACCACAGGTTGGGCAATCAGCCCCAGCATTTT.

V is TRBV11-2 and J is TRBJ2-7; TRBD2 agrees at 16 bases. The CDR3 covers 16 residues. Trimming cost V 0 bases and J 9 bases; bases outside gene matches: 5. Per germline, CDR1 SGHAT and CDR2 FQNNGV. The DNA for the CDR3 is TGTGCCAGCAGCTTAGACCGGGGACTAGCGGGAGGGGTGCAGTACTTC. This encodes CASSLDRGLAGGVQYF.